The 9 T cell receptor beta chains in this list originate from one sample, sequenced in a study of blood T cell repertoires in COVID-19. Clones were sequenced by immunoSEQ multiplex PCR, and TCRdb holds only the in-frame ones, with some missing. The table includes 200,000 to 300,000 clones, around 90% detected once. The sample consisted of peripheral blood. These receptors all stem from a woman aged 25 to 45 with acute or convalescent COVID-19.

The rearrangement uses TRBV13 and TRBJ2-6, with 10 bases matching TRBD2. Trimming took 6 bases from V and 2 from J; bases not matched to a gene: 13. The V gene's germline CDR1 is PRHDT and CDR2 FYEKMQ (reference sequence). The CDR3 is made up of 19 amino acids. The CDR3 DNA reads as TGTGCCAGCAGACTGCTAGCGGGGGACACCCAGGCTGGGGCCAACGTCCTGACTTTC. Protein product: CASRLLAGDTQAGANVLTF.

The CDR3 sequence is CASRAGRGSDTQYF. For the CDR3, the DNA is TGTGCCAGCAGGGCCGGGAGAGGGTCAGATACGCAGTATTTT. The chain recombines TRBV6-5 with TRBJ2-3; D perhaps matches TRBD2 (6 bases). The CDR3 covers 14 residues. Germline V lookup: CDR1 MNHEY, CDR2 SVGAGI. V was clipped by 6 bases and J by 4 bases, with 14 bases between them.

This chain joins TRBV29-1 and TRBJ1-1; 9 bases map to TRBD1. The CDR3 is made up of 13 amino acids. With 7 bases clipped from V and 0 bases from J, the junction kept 3 bases outside the gene matches. Germline V gives CDR1 SQVTM, CDR2 ANQGSEA. The CDR3 protein is CSAGTGMNTEAFF. The CDR3 region has the DNA TGCAGCGCCGGGACAGGGATGAACACTGAAGCTTTCTTT.

Only a few counts were recorded for this clone. This chain connects TRBV6-1 to TRBJ1-5; TRBD1 is a possible D gene (5 bases). This CDR3 is 13 amino acids long. Trimming took off 1 base at V and 10 bases at J, with 11 bases between the two ends. Germline V lookup: CDR1 MNHNS, CDR2 SASEGT. CDR3 DNA: TGTGCCAGCAGTGAAGGGTCAGGGCTTCCCCAGCATTTT. It is translated as CASSEGSGLPQHF.

The chain is built from TRBV7-6 and TRBJ2-7; D ambiguous. Germline V gives CDR1 SGHVS, CDR2 FNYEAQ. The CDR3 is 17 amino acids. V gave up 1 base and J gave up 0 bases, with 16 bases separating them. The CDR3 sequence is CASSLGGRKDISYEQYF. The CDR3 coding sequence is TGTGCCAGCAGCTTAGGAGGCCGGAAGGATATCTCCTACGAGCAGTACTTC.

This clone was detected only once. V usage is TRBV4-1 and J usage is TRBJ1-1; 7 bases are shared with TRBD1. Per the germline V gene, CDR1 is MGHRA and CDR2 is YSYEKL. V trimming: 0 bases; J trimming: 7 bases; junction bases outside the gene matches: 14. The CDR3 consists of 17 residues. CDR3 sequence reads: CASSQERPAPTGNEAFF. CDR3 nucleotides: TGCGCCAGCAGCCAAGAAAGGCCCGCACCGACAGGGAATGAAGCTTTCTTT.

This chain joins TRBV7-9 and TRBJ2-5; 11 bases line up with TRBD1. Germline V gives CDR1 SEHNR, CDR2 FQNEAQ (reference sequence). J was trimmed by 2 bases and V by 5 bases; bases with no gene match: 7. This CDR3 contains 16 residues. In nucleotides, the CDR3 is TGTGCCAGCAGCGTTTACCGGGACAGGGGGCAAGAGACCCAGTACTTC. This codes for CASSVYRDRGQETQYF.

The V and J genes are TRBV30 and TRBJ2-7; 7 bases are a match to TRBD2. The V gene's germline CDR1 is GTSNPN and CDR2 SVGIG (reference sequence). CDR3 size: 11 residues. The trim removed 0 bases at V and 13 bases at J, leaving 6 bases unmatched. The CDR3 nucleotides read TGTGCCTGGAGTGTACGGGGAGGGGTCTACTTC. It translates to CAWSVRGGVYF. Combining the CDR3 with reference TRBV30 and TRBJ2-7 gives the whole variable domain SQTIHQWPATLVQPVGSPLSLECTVEGTSNPNLYWYRQAAGRGLQLLFYSVGIGQISSEVPQNLSASRPQDRQFILSSKKLLLSDSGFYLCAWSVRGGVYFGPGTRLTVT.

The V gene is TRBV7-3, the J gene TRBJ2-1; TRBD2 aligns across 7 bases. This CDR3 region has 15 residues. J gave up 6 bases and V 2 bases, and 7 bases lay outside the gene matches. Germline CDR1 and CDR2: SGHTA and FQGTGA. The CDR3 loop is CASSLFSSGPNEQFF. The CDR3 region has the DNA TGTGCCAGCAGCTTATTTTCTAGCGGACCCAATGAGCAGTTCTTC.